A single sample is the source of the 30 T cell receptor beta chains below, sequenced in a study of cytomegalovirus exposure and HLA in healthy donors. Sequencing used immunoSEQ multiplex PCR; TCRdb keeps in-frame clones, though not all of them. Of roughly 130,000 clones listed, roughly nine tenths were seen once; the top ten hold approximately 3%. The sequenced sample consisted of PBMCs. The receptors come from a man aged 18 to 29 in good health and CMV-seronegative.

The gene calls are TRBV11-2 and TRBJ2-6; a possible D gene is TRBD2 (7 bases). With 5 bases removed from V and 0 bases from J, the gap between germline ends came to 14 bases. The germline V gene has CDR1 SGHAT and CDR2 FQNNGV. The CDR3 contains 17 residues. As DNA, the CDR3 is TGTGCCAGCAGCCGGGGGGCTATAGGCTCTGGGGCCAACGTCCTGACTTTC. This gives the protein CASSRGAIGSGANVLTF.

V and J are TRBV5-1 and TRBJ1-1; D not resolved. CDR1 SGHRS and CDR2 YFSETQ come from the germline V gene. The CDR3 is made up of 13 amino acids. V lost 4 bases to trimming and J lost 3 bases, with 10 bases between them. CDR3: CASSLPADTEAFF. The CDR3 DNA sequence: TGCGCCAGCAGCCTACCCGCCGACACTGAAGCTTTCTTT.

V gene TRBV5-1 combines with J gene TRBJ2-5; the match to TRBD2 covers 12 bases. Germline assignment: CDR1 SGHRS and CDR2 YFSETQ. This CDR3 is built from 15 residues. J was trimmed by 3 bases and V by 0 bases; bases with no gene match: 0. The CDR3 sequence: CASSLGTSGEETQYF. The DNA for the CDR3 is TGCGCCAGCAGCTTGGGGACTAGCGGGGAAGAGACCCAGTACTTC.

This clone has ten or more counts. CDR3 amino acids: CASGFTTENTEAFF. The CDR3 coding sequence is TGTGCCAGTGGGTTTACTACCGAGAACACTGAAGCTTTCTTT. V and J are TRBV19 and TRBJ1-1, with D uncertain. The germline gives CDR1 LNHDA, CDR2 SQIVND (reference sequence). V lost 8 bases and J 1 base, leaving 14 bases between the germline ends. This CDR3 is built from 14 residues.

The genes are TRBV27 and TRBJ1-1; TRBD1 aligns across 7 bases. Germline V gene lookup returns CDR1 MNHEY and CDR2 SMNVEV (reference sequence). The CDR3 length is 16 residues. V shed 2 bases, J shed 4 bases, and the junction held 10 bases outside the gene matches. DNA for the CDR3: TGTGCCAGCAGTTTACTGGGGCAGGGGGGTCGCACTGAAGCTTTCTTT. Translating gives CASSLLGQGGRTEAFF.

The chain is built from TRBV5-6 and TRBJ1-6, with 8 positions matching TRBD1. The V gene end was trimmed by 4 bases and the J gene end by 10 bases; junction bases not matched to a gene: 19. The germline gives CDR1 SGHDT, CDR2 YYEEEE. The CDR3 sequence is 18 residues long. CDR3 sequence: CASSPPYGSWTGQSPLHF. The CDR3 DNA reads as TGTGCCAGCAGCCCACCCTACGGCAGTTGGACAGGGCAATCACCCCTCCACTTT.

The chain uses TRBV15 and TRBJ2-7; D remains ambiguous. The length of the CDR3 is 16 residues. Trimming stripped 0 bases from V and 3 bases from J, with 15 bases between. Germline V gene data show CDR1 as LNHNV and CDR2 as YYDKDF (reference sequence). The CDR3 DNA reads TGTGCCACCAGCAGAGATGATCGGAGTCTCGGCTACGAGCAGTACTTC. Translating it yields CATSRDDRSLGYEQYF.

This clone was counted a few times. The CDR3 is CAWNRQGDSGYTF. The CDR3 DNA reads as TGTGCCTGGAACCGACAGGGAGACTCTGGCTACACCTTC. V and J are TRBV30 and TRBJ1-2, with 7 nucleotides matching TRBD1. The CDR3 consists of 13 residues. Germline values: CDR1 GTSNPN, CDR2 SVGIG (reference sequence). V shed 4 bases, J shed 7 bases, and the junction held 9 bases outside the gene matches.

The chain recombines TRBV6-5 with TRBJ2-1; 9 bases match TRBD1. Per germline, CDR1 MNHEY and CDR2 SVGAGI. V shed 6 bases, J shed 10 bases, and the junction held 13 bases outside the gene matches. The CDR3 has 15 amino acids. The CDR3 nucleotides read TGTGCCAGCAGCCAAGGGAGGACAGGGGAGCGAGAGCAGTTCTTC. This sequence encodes CASSQGRTGEREQFF.

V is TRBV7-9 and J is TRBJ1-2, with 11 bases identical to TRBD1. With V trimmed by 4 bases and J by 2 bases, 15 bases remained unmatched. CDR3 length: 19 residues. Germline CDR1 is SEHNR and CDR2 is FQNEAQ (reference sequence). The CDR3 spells CASSSRTGGVLGSNYGYTF. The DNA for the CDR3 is TGTGCCAGCAGCTCCAGGACAGGGGGCGTGCTAGGGAGCAACTATGGCTACACCTTC.

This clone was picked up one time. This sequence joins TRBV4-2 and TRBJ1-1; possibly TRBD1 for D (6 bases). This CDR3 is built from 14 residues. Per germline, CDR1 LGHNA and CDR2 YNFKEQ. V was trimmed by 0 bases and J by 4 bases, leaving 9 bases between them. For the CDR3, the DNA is TGTGCCAGCAGCCAAGATGTCAGGGGCACTGAAGCTTTCTTT. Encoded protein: CASSQDVRGTEAFF.

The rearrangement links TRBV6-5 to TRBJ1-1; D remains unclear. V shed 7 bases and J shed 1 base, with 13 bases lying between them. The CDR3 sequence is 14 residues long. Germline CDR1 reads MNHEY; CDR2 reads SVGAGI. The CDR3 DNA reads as TGTGCCAGCACCTTTACCCGGGAGAACACTGAAGCTTTCTTT. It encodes CASTFTRENTEAFF.

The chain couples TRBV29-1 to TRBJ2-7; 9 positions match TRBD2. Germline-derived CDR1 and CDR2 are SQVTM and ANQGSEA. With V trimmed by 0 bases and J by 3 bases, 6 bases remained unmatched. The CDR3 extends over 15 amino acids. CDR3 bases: TGCAGCGTTGAAGAGTCTAGCGGGGACCTCTACGAGCAGTACTTC. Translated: CSVEESSGDLYEQYF.

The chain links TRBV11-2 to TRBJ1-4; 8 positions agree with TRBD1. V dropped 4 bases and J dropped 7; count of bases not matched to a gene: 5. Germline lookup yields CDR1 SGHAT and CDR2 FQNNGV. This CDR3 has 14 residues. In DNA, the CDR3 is TGTGCCAGCAGCTACAGGGGGGAGCTTGAAAAACTGTTTTTT. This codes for CASSYRGELEKLFF. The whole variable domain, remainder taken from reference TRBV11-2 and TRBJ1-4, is EAGVAQSPRYKIIEKRQSVAFWCNPISGHATLYWYQQILGQGPKLLIQFQNNGVVDDSQLPKDRFSAERLKGVDSTLKIQPAKLEDSAVYLCASSYRGELEKLFFGSGTQLSVL.

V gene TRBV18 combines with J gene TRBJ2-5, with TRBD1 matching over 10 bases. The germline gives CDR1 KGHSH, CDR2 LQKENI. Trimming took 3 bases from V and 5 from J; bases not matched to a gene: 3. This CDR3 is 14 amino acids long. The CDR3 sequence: CASSPGQGSETQYF. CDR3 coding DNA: TGTGCCAGCTCACCGGGACAGGGGTCCGAGACCCAGTACTTC.

The CDR3 DNA sequence: TGTGCCAGCAGTGTGGGACAGCAACCCTACGAGCAGTACTTC. It yields the protein CASSVGQQPYEQYF. The chain employs TRBV27 and TRBJ2-7; 7 bases agree with TRBD1. V shed 5 bases, J shed 2 bases, and the junction held 6 bases outside the gene matches. CDR1 MNHEY and CDR2 SMNVEV come from the germline V gene (reference sequence). The CDR3 loop spans 14 amino acids.

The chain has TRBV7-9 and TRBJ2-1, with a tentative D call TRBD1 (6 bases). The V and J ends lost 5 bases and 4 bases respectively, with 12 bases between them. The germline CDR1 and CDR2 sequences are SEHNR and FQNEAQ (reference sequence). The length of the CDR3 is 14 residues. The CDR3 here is CASSPWTVYNEQFF. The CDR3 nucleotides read TGTGCCAGCAGCCCATGGACAGTTTACAATGAGCAGTTCTTC.

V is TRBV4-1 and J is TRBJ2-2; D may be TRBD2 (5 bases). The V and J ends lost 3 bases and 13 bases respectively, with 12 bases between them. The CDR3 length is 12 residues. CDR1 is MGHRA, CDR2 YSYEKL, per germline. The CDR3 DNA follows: TGCGCCAGCAGCCATGACTATTCTCGGCTGTTTTTT. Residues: CASSHDYSRLFF.

The CDR3 DNA is TGTGCCAGCAGTGACCCCCAGACATCCAGAGTAGCCAAAAACATTCAGTACTTC. It is translated as CASSDPQTSRVAKNIQYF. The gene calls are TRBV6-1 and TRBJ2-4, with no clear D. CDR3 length equals 18 residues. Trimming pared 3 bases from V and 0 bases from J, leaving 18 bases between. Germline CDR1 is MNHNS and CDR2 is SASEGT.

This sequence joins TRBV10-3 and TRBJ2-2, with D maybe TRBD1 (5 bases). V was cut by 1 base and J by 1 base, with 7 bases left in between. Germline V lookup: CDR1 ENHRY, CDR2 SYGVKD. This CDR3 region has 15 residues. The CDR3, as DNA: TGTGCCATCAGTGAGTTTACAGGGAACACCGGGGAGCTGTTTTTT. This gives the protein CAISEFTGNTGELFF.

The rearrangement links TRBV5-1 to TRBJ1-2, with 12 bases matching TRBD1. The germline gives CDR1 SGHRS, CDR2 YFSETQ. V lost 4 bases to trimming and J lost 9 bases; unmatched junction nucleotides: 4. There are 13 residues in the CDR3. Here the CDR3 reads CASSQGQGASYTF. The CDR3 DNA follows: TGCGCCAGCAGCCAGGGACAGGGGGCAAGCTACACCTTC.

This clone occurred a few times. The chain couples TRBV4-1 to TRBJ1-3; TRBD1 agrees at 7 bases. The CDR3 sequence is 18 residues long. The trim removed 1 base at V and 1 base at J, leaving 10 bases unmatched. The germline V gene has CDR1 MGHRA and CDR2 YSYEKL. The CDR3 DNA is TGCGCCAGCAGCCAAGGGGCATCCAGGGGGAGGTCTGGAAACACCATATATTTT. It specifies CASSQGASRGRSGNTIYF.

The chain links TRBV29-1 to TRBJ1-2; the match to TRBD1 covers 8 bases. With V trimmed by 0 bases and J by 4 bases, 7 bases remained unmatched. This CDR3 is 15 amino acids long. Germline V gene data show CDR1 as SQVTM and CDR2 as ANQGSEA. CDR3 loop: CSVEDLDRGSYGYTF. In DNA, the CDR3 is TGCAGCGTTGAAGATCTTGACAGGGGTAGCTATGGCTACACCTTC.

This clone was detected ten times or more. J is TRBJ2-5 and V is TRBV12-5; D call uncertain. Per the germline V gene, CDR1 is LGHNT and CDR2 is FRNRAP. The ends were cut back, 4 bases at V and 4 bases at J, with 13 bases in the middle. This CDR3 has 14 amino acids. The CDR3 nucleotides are TGTGCTAGTGGTTCCCGTCCTCTTTTAGAGACCCAGTACTTC. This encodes CASGSRPLLETQYF.

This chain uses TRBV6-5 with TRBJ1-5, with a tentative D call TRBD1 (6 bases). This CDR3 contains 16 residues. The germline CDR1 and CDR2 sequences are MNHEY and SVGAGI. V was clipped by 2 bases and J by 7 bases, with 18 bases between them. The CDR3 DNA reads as TGTGCCAGCAGTTACAATGCCCAGGGGATAGGACAGCCCCAGCATTTT. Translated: CASSYNAQGIGQPQHF.

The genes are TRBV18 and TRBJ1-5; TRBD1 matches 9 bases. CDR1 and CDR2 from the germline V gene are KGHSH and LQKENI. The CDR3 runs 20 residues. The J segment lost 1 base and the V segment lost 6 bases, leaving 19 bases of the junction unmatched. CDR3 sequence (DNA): TGTGCCAGCTCCCCAGTACCGACAGGGGGGGGAAGTAGCAGCAATCAGCCCCAGCATTTT. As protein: CASSPVPTGGGSSSNQPQHF.

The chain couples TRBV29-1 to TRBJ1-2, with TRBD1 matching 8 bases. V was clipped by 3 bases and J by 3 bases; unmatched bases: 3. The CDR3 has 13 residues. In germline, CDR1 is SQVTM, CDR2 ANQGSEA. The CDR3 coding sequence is TGCAGCGTTGAGACAGGGGCATACTATGGCTACACCTTC. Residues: CSVETGAYYGYTF.

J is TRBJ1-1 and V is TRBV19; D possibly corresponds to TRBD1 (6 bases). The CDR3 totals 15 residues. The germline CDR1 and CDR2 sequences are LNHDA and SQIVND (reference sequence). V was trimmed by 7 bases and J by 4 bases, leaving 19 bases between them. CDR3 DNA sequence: TGTGCCAGTAACGGTCTCGCAACAGGGTTCACTGAAGCTTTCTTT. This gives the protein CASNGLATGFTEAFF.

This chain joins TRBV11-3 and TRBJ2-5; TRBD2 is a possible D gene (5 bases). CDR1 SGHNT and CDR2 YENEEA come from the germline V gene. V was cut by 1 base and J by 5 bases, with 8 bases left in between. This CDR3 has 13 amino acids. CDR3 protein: CASSLGGGETQYF. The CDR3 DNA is TGTGCCAGCAGCTTAGGAGGCGGGGAGACCCAGTACTTC.

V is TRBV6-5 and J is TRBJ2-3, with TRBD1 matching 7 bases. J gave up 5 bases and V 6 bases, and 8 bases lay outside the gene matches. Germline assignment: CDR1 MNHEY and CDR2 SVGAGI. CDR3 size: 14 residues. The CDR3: CASSWGQPGDTQYF. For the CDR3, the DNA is TGTGCCAGCAGCTGGGGACAGCCAGGAGATACGCAGTATTTT.